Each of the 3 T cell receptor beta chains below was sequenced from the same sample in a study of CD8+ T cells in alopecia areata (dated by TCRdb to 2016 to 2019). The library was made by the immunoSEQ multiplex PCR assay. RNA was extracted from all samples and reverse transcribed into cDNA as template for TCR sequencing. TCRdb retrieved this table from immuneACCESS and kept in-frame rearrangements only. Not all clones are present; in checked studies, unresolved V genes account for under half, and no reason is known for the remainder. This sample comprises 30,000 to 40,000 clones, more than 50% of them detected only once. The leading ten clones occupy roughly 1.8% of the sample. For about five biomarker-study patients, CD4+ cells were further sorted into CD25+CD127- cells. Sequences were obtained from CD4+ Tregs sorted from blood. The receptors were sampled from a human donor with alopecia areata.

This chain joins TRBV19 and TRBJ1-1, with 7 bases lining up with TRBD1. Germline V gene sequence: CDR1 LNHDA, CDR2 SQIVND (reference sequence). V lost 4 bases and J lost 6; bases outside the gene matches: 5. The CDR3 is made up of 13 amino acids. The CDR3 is CASSRGTESEAFF. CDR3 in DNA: TGTGCCAGTAGTAGAGGGACAGAGTCTGAAGCTTTCTTT.

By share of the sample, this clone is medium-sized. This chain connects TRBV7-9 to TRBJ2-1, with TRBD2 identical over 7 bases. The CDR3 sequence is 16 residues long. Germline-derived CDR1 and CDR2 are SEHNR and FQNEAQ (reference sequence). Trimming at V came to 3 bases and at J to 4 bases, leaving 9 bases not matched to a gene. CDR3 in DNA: TGTGCCAGCAGCTTCGTGCCGGGACTACATTACAATGAGCAGTTCTTC. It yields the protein CASSFVPGLHYNEQFF. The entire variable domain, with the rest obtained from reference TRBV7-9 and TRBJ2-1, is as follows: DTGVSQNPRHKITKRGQNVTFRCDPISEHNRLYWYRQTLGQGPEFLTYFQNEAQLEKSRLLSDRFSAERPKGSFSTLEIQRTEQGDSAMYLCASSFVPGLHYNEQFFGPGTRLTVL.

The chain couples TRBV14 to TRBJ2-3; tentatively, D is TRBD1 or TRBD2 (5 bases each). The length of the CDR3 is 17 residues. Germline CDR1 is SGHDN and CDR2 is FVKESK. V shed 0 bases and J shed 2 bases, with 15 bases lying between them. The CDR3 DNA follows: TGTGCCAGCAGCCAAGAGGGGACGGGAAGGATCACAGATACGCAGTATTTT. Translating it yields CASSQEGTGRITDTQYF.